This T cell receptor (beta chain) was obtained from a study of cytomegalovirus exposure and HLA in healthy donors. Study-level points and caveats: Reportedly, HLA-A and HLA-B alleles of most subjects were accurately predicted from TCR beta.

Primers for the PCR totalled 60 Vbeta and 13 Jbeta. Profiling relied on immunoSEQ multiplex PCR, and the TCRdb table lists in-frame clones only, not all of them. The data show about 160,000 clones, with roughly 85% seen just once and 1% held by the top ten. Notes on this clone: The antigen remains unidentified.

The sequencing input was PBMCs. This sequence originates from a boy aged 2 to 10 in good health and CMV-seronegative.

The CDR3 sequence is CASSPGTGEEKLFF. DNA for the CDR3: TGCGCCAGCTCCCCTGGGACAGGGGAAGAAAAACTGTTTTTT. This chain links TRBV5-1 with TRBJ1-4, with 10 bases identical to TRBD1. Germline trimming cut 7 bases from V and 8 bases from J; bases unmatched to any gene: 8. The CDR3 length is 14 residues. CDR1 and CDR2 from the germline V gene are SGHRS and YFSETQ. The whole variable domain, remainder taken from reference TRBV5-1 and TRBJ1-4, is KAGVTQTPRYLIKTRGQQVTLSCSPISGHRSVSWYQQTPGQGLQFLFEYFSETQRNKGNFPGRFSGRQFSNSRSEMNVSTLELGDSALYLCASSPGTGEEKLFFGSGTQLSVL.